The entry that follows covers one TCR beta chain sequence. The data derive from a study of OX40 agonist ivuxolimab in advanced cancers. Across the whole study: The dose-escalation cohort was about 83% male, with a mean age of 60 years, ranging roughly 23 to 79.

Trimming removed 4 bases at V and 0 bases at J, with 13 bases between. Germline V gives CDR1 MNHNY, CDR2 SVGAGI (reference sequence). The CDR3 extends over 16 amino acids. This table comes from immunoSEQ multiplex PCR, and its TCRdb copy is limited to in-frame clones, with some not included. The sample shows 70,000 to 90,000 clones, under 95% of them seen only once. The TCR originated in an adult with an advanced solid tumor such as melanoma, head and neck, liver or kidney cancer. The chain links TRBV6-6 to TRBJ1-5; D gene uncertain. Source: CD4+ or CD8+ T cells sorted from blood, taken in a trial of the OX40 agonist ivuxolimab. Written as DNA, the CDR3 is TGTGCCAGCAGTTTTCTGGACGGTGATAGCAATCAGCCCCAGCATTTT. Protein sequence: CASSFLDGDSNQPQHF.